The source of this T cell receptor beta chain is a study of blood T cell repertoires in COVID-19. Across the study: Material from acute and convalescent COVID-19 was sourced from the United States, Italy and Spain. T cells, B-cell-depleted T cells, or PBMCs supplied cDNA or gDNA.

V was pared by 5 bases and J by 6 bases, with 9 bases of the junction left unmatched. The CDR3 sequence is 15 residues long. Per the germline V gene, CDR1 is LNHDA and CDR2 is SQIVND (reference sequence). Authors' data handling: The authors estimated nucleated cell counts from reference gene primer amplification. TCRdb's table, derived via immunoSEQ multiplex PCR, lists solely in-frame clones and lacks some. From that table come the V and J calls and clone size; the DNA was used to work out D and trimming. The table includes approximately 170,000 clones, roughly 85% detected once. The chain combines TRBV19 with TRBJ2-7; 11 nucleotides align to TRBD1. Material: peripheral blood. The receptor was derived from a woman of 80 years or more with acute or convalescent COVID-19. CDR3 nucleotides: TGTGCCAGTAGTGGAGGACAGGGGGCCATAAGCGAGCAGTACTTC. This sequence encodes CASSGGQGAISEQYF. The full variable domain, completed using reference TRBV19 and TRBJ2-7, is DGGITQSPKYLFRKEGQNVTLSCEQNLNHDAMYWYRQDPGQGLRLIYYSQIVNDFQKGDIAEGYSVSREKKESFPLTVTSAQKNPTAFYLCASSGGQGAISEQYFGPGTRLTVT.